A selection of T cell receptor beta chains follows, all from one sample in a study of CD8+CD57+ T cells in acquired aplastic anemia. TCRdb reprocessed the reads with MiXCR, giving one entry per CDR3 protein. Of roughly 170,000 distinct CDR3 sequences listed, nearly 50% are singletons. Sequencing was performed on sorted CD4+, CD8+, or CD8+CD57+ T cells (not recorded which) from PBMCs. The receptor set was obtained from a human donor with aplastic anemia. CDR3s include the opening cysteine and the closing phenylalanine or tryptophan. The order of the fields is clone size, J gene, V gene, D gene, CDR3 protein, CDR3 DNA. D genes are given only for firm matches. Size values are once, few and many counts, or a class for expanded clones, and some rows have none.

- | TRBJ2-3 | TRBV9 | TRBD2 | CASSVGGLAGGADTQYF | TGTGCCAGCAGCGTAGGAGGACTAGCGGGGGGCGCAGATACGCAGTATTTT
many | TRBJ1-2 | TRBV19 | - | CASNQGYQYGYTF | TGTGCCAGTAACCAAGGGTATCAATATGGCTACACCTTC
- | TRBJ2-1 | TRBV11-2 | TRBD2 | CASSIETASGTNEQFF | TGTGCCAGCAGCATCGAAACGGCTAGCGGGACGAATGAGCAGTTCTTC
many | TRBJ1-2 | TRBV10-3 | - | CAISPQGYYGYTF | TGTGCCATCAGCCCACAGGGATACTATGGCTACACCTTC
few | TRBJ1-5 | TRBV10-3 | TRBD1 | CAIGDRWDQPQHF | TGTGCCATCGGGGACAGGTGGGATCAGCCCCAGCATTTT
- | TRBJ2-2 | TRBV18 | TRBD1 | CASSATGGTGELFF | TGTGCCAGCTCTGCGACAGGGGGCACCGGGGAGCTGTTTTTT
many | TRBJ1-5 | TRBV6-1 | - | CASSEVDNQPQHF | TGTGCCAGCAGTGAGGTAGACAATCAGCCCCAGCATTTT
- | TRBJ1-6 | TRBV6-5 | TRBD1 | CASSYHPLGQANSPLHF | TGTGCCAGCAGTTACCATCCTTTGGGACAGGCAAATTCACCCCTCCACTTT
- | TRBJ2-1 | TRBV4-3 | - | CASSILVRYNEQFF | TGCGCCAGCAGTATACTAGTACGCTACAATGAGCAGTTCTTC
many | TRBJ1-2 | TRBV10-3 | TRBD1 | CAISIGTGGAYGYTF | TGTGCCATCAGCATAGGGACAGGGGGAGCCTATGGCTACACCTTC
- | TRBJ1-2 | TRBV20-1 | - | CSARAPRTNYGCTF | TGCAGTGCTAGAGCCCCTAGAACTAACTATGGCTGCACCTTC
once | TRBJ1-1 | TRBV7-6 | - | CTSSFGEDTEAFF | TGTACCAGCAGCTTCGGCGAGGACACTGAAGCTTTCTTT
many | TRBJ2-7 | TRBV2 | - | CASSANFAQEQYF | TGTGCCAGCAGTGCCAACTTTGCCCAAGAGCAGTACTTC
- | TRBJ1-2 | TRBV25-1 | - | CASSDENSGLYGYTF | TGTGCCAGCAGTGACGAGAACAGCGGGCTCTATGGCTACACCTTC
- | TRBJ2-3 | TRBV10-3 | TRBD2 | CAISGGLAGATDTQYF | TGTGCCATCAGTGGGGGACTAGCGGGAGCCACAGATACGCAGTATTTT
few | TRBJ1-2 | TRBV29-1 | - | CSVEMGDGYGYTF | TGCAGCGTTGAGATGGGGGACGGCTATGGCTACACCTTC
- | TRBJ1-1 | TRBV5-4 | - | CASRFNTEASF | TGTGCCAGCAGGTTTAACACTGAAGCTTCCTTT
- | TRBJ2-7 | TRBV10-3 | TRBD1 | CAISATGGLRAYEQYF | TGTGCCATCAGTGCGACAGGGGGCCTGAGGGCCTACGAGCAGTACTTC
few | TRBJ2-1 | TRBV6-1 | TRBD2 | CASGPMKAGGREQFF | TGTGCCAGCGGCCCGATGAAAGCGGGGGGGCGAGAGCAGTTCTTC
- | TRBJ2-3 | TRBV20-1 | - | CSAGGGSRTDTQYF | TGCAGTGCTGGGGGAGGTTCTCGCACAGATACGCAGTACTTT
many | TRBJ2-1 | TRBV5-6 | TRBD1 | CASTPTPGQGVNEQFF | TGTGCCAGCACCCCTACACCGGGACAGGGAGTAAATGAGCAGTTCTTC
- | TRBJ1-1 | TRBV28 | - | CASSRPPGAVGTEAFF | TGTGCCAGCAGCCGGCCGCCAGGGGCGGTGGGCACTGAAGCTTTCTTT
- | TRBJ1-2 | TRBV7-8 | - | CASSLGQAGGYTF | TGTGCCAGCAGCTTAGGACAGGCTGGTGGCTACACCTTC
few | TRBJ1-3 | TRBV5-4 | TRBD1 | CASSLRRGTGGTPYGNTIYF | TGTGCCAGCAGCTTGAGAAGAGGGACAGGGGGGACCCCGTATGGAAACACCATATATTTT
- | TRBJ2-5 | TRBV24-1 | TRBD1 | CATSDFQGAQEAQYF | TGTGCCACCAGTGACTTTCAGGGGGCTCAAGAGGCCCAGTACTTC
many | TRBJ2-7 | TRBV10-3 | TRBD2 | CAISRASGGDYEQYF | TGTGCCATCAGTAGGGCTAGCGGGGGGGATTACGAGCAGTACTTC
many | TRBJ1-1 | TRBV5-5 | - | CASSENRRWDTEAFF | TGTGCCAGCAGCGAAAACAGGAGGTGGGACACTGAAGCTTTCTTT
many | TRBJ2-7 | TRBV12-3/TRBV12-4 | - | CASSPGTYEQYF | TGTGCCAGCAGCCCGGGGACCTACGAGCAGTACTTC
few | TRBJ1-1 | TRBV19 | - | CASSKAVLTEAFF | TGTGCCAGTAGTAAGGCGGTTCTCACTGAAGCTTTCTTT
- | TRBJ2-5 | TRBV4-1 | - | CASDQWRTETQYF | TGCGCCAGCGACCAATGGAGGACGGAGACCCAGTACTTC
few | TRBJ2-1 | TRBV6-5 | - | CASSYASSRGRYEQFF | TGTGCCAGCAGTTACGCCTCTAGCCGGGGGCGGTATGAGCAGTTCTTC
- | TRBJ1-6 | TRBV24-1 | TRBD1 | CATSGAGTGESPLHF | TGTGCCACCAGTGGGGCCGGGACAGGGGAGTCACCCCTCCACTTT
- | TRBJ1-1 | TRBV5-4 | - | CASSLTTGSEAFF | TGTGCCAGCAGCTTGACTACAGGGTCTGAAGCTTTCTTT
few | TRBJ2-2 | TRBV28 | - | CASSEGIVRAGELFF | TGTGCCAGCAGCGAGGGTATTGTACGCGCCGGGGAGCTGTTTTTT
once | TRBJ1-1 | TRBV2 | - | CASSGVFGAFF | TGTGCCAGCAGTGGGGTATTTGGAGCTTTCTTT
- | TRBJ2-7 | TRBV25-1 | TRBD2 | CASSDEGLLIYEQYF | TGTGCCAGCAGTGATGAGGGACTACTGATCTACGAGCAGTACTTC
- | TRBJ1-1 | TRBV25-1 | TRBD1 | CASSWTGSLNTEAFF | TGTGCCAGCAGTTGGACAGGATCTTTGAACACTGAAGCTTTCTTT
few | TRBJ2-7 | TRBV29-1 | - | CSVEGSSLAQYF | TGCAGCGTTGAAGGCTCCAGCTTGGCGCAGTACTTC
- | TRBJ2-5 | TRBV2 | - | CASTVVQETQYF | TGTGCCAGCACAGTAGTCCAAGAGACCCAGTACTTC
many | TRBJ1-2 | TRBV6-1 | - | CASSPDYRTGYTF | TGTGCCAGCAGTCCAGACTACAGGACCGGCTACACCTTC
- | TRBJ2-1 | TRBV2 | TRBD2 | CATQLLAGGGYNEQFF | TGTGCCACCCAGTTACTAGCGGGGGGCGGGTACAATGAGCAGTTCTTC
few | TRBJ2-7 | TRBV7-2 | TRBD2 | CASSATSGIRDEQYF | TGTGCCAGCAGCGCGACTAGCGGGATTCGCGACGAGCAGTACTTC
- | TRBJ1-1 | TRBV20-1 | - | CSARDVRGNSEAFF | TGCAGTGCTAGAGATGTCAGGGGAAACTCTGAAGCTTTCTTT
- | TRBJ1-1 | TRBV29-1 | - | CSVEQANTEAFF | TGCAGCGTTGAGCAAGCGAACACTGAAGCTTTCTTT
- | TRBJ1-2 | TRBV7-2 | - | CASSLGQGWLYGYTF | TGTGCCAGCAGCTTAGGGCAGGGCTGGCTCTATGGCTACACCTTC
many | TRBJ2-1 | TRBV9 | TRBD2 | CASSATGTSGYNEQFF | TGTGCCAGCAGCGCCACAGGGACTAGCGGGTACAATGAGCAGTTCTTC
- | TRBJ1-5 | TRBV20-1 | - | CSASLMKGQPQHF | TGCAGTGCTAGTCTGATGAAAGGGCAGCCCCAGCATTTT
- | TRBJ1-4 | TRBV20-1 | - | CSARDLSPPVTNEKLFF | TGCAGTGCTAGAGACCTGTCACCCCCGGTAACTAATGAAAAACTGTTTTTT